The 21 T cell receptor beta chains below all came from one sample that was sequenced in a study of T cells in narcolepsy. Libraries were prepared by immunoSEQ multiplex PCR; TCRdb keeps only in-frame clonotypes and omits some of them. Here the sample spans about 34,000 clones, 75% to 85% being singletons. The specimen was CD45RA- memory CD4+ T cells from PBMCs. The receptors come from a human donor with narcolepsy.

This clone was detected once. This chain uses TRBV6-4 with TRBJ1-5; D not resolved. The CDR3 length is 13 residues. The V and J ends lost 3 bases and 4 bases respectively, with 7 bases between them. Germline CDR1 is MRHNA and CDR2 is SNTAGT. As DNA, the CDR3 is TGTGCCAGCAGTGAAGAGGAAAATCAGCCCCAGCATTTT. This gives the protein CASSEEENQPQHF.

This clone was observed a single time. This sample also contains other DNA sequences that code for the same CDR3. The V gene is TRBV5-6, the J gene TRBJ1-2; D remains ambiguous. This CDR3 region has 11 residues. Per germline, CDR1 SGHDT and CDR2 YYEEEE. V dropped 4 bases and J dropped 4 bases, with 5 bases sitting between them. The DNA for the CDR3 is TGTGCCAGCAGCCTGGGCTATGGCTACACCTTC. This translates into CASSLGYGYTF.

This clone showed up just a few times. In DNA, the CDR3 is TGCGCCAGCAGCCAAGAGGACAGGGGAGCGGGAAACACCATATATTTT. It specifies CASSQEDRGAGNTIYF. The chain has TRBV4-3 and TRBJ1-3; TRBD1 matches at 9 bases. This CDR3 region has 16 residues. Losses at the gene ends were 0 bases for V and 4 bases for J; bases not matched to a gene: 4. In germline, CDR1 is LGHNA, CDR2 YSLEER.

This clone came up once. This chain connects TRBV5-5 to TRBJ2-1; 8 bases align to TRBD2. Germline CDR1 and CDR2: SGHKS and YYEKEE (reference sequence). Unmatched junction bases numbered 11, after V lost 5 bases and J lost 4 bases. The CDR3 extends over 16 amino acids. The CDR3 DNA reads TGTGCCAGCAGTCCAGCCGGGACTAGGTCATACAATGAGCAGTTCTTC. Translating gives CASSPAGTRSYNEQFF.

J is TRBJ2-1 and V is TRBV5-1, with 8 bases matching TRBD1. CDR3 length: 15 residues. Germline V gives CDR1 SGHRS, CDR2 YFSETQ. The ends lost 5 bases at V and 1 base at J; junction bases unmatched: 5. The CDR3 sequence is CASSSGQGSYNEQFF. The CDR3 DNA is TGCGCCAGCAGTTCTGGACAGGGATCCTACAATGAGCAGTTCTTC.

The rearrangement uses TRBV30 and TRBJ1-2; D is ambiguous. Trimming shortened V by 3 bases and J by 4 bases, and 12 bases separated the two germline ends. The germline V gene has CDR1 GTSNPN and CDR2 SVGIG (reference sequence). The CDR3 consists of 13 residues. The CDR3 protein is CAWRVGPGYGYTF. CDR3 bases: TGTGCCTGGAGGGTAGGCCCGGGCTATGGCTACACCTTC.

Worth noting for this clone: The sample holds other DNA sequences that translate to the same CDR3. This chain connects TRBV29-1 to TRBJ1-2, with TRBD1 matching over 8 bases. CDR1 SQVTM and CDR2 ANQGSEA come from the germline V gene. The CDR3 sequence is 14 residues long. With 5 bases clipped from V and 8 bases from J, the junction kept 13 bases outside the gene matches. The CDR3 is CSVRQGFGGRGYTF. As DNA, the CDR3 is TGCAGCGTTAGACAGGGGTTTGGGGGGCGAGGCTACACCTTC.

The V call is TRBV30, the J call TRBJ1-6; D unresolved. Germline V lookup: CDR1 GTSNPN, CDR2 SVGIG (reference sequence). The V and J ends lost 2 bases and 7 bases respectively, with 6 bases between them. The CDR3 consists of 12 residues. As DNA, the CDR3 is TGTGCCTGGAGTCCCCCAAATTCACCCCTCCACTTT. Protein product: CAWSPPNSPLHF.

The chain uses TRBV6-6 and TRBJ2-7; a weak D match, TRBD1 (7 bases). Germline CDR1 is MNHNY and CDR2 is SVGAGI (reference sequence). The CDR3 extends over 15 amino acids. Between the trimmed V and J ends, which lost 6 bases and 0 bases, there was a span of 15 bases. The CDR3 DNA reads TGTGCCAGCAGCCAGGGCGGGACAGACTCCTACGAGCAGTACTTC. This gives the protein CASSQGGTDSYEQYF.

This chain links TRBV6-6 with TRBJ2-7; no reliable D call. The CDR3 loop spans 12 amino acids. Trimming removed 6 bases from V and 4 bases from J, with 10 bases in between. The germline gives CDR1 MNHNY, CDR2 SVGAGI (reference sequence). As DNA, the CDR3 is TGTGCCAGCAGACCTAACGGGTACGAGCAGTACTTC. As protein: CASRPNGYEQYF.

The chain recombines TRBV6-5 with TRBJ2-3; 10 bases map to TRBD1. The CDR3 is made up of 15 amino acids. Germline assignment: CDR1 MNHEY and CDR2 SVGAGI. V shed 5 bases, J shed 5 bases, and the junction held 7 bases outside the gene matches. The DNA for the CDR3 is TGTGCCAGCAGTCTCGGGGGACAGGGGCAAGATACGCAGTATTTT. Translating it yields CASSLGGQGQDTQYF.

The count of this clone is one. The chain is built from TRBV10-3 and TRBJ2-5; TRBD2 agrees at 10 bases. The CDR3 spans 18 residues. The V segment lost 2 bases and the J segment 1 base; nucleotides outside the gene matches: 10. Germline V CDR1 and CDR2: ENHRY, SYGVKD. This chain's CDR3 is CAISEPGSGRASQETQYF. The CDR3, as DNA: TGTGCCATCAGTGAGCCCGGGAGCGGGAGGGCGAGCCAAGAGACCCAGTACTTC.

This clone was observed once. The chain has TRBV7-3 and TRBJ2-1; tentatively, D is TRBD1 (6 bases). V was shortened by 5 bases and J by 7 bases, with 15 bases between the two germline ends. The CDR3 consists of 14 residues. Germline V gene data show CDR1 as SGHTA and CDR2 as FQGTGA. The CDR3 loop is CASSISRDTNEQFF. In DNA form, the CDR3 reads TGTGCCAGCAGCATTTCCCGGGACACTAATGAGCAGTTCTTC. Full variable domain (missing parts from reference TRBV7-3 and TRBJ2-1): GAGVSQTPSNKVTEKGKYVELRCDPISGHTALYWYRQSLGQGPEFLIYFQGTGAADDSGLPNDRFFAVRPEGSVSTLKIQRTERGDSAVYLCASSISRDTNEQFFGPGTRLTVL.

The rearrangement links TRBV5-5 to TRBJ1-4, with TRBD1 matching 7 bases. V gave up 0 bases and J gave up 7 bases; unmatched junction bases: 9. Germline V CDR1 and CDR2: SGHKS, YYEKEE (reference sequence). The CDR3 loop spans 16 amino acids. The CDR3 DNA follows: TGTGCCAGCAGCTTGGTACAGGGGAGAGTAAGTGAAAAACTGTTTTTT. Its protein product is CASSLVQGRVSEKLFF. Using reference TRBV5-5 and TRBJ1-4 for the parts outside the CDR3, the full variable domain is DAGVTQSPTHLIKTRGQQVTLRCSPISGHKSVSWYQQVLGQGPQFIFQYYEKEERGRGNFPDRFSARQFPNYSSELNVNALLLGDSALYLCASSLVQGRVSEKLFFGSGTQLSVL.

The chain couples TRBV27 to TRBJ2-1, with D hard to call. The CDR3 loop spans 14 amino acids. Germline V CDR1 and CDR2: MNHEY, SMNVEV (reference sequence). The V end was cut by 2 bases, the J end by 0 bases, with 5 bases between. This CDR3 reads CASSLKPSYNEQFF. DNA of the CDR3: TGTGCCAGCAGTTTAAAGCCCTCCTACAATGAGCAGTTCTTC.

V usage is TRBV28 and J usage is TRBJ2-1, with 7 bases lining up with TRBD2. CDR1 MDHEN and CDR2 SYDVKM come from the germline V gene. The V and J ends lost 5 bases and 9 bases, in that order; junction bases with no gene match: 10. This CDR3 comprises 14 residues. CDR3 coding DNA: TGTGCCAGCAGTCCGTCGGCGGGGGTGAGTGAGCAGTTCTTC. Translating gives CASSPSAGVSEQFF.

This chain joins TRBV10-2 and TRBJ2-5; TRBD1 matches at 8 bases. V was pared by 3 bases and J by 4 bases, with 4 bases of the junction left unmatched. Per the germline V gene, CDR1 is WSHSY and CDR2 is SAAADI. This CDR3 is 14 amino acids long. The CDR3 loop is CASSEPGGAETQYF. As DNA, the CDR3 is TGCGCCAGCAGTGAACCAGGGGGCGCAGAGACCCAGTACTTC.

The V call is TRBV27, the J call TRBJ1-5; the D gene is possibly TRBD1 (6 bases). Germline assignment: CDR1 MNHEY and CDR2 SMNVEV (reference sequence). V shed 6 bases and J shed 2 bases, with 8 bases lying between them. The CDR3 has 13 residues. CDR3 DNA sequence: TGTGCCAGCAGCACAGGGCGCAATCAGCCCCAGCATTTT. It yields the protein CASSTGRNQPQHF.

The chain uses TRBV5-1 and TRBJ2-5; D could derive from TRBD1 or TRBD2 (5 bases each). The CDR3 has 14 residues. Per germline, CDR1 SGHRS and CDR2 YFSETQ. V lost 2 bases and J lost 9, with 17 bases in between. CDR3 DNA: TGCGCCAGCAGCTTCCTAGGGACGACCGACGCCCAGTACTTC. It specifies CASSFLGTTDAQYF.

For this clone: At one of its ends the junction is not consistent with the germline gene, which may arise from a read error. The sample carries other DNA sequences with the same CDR3. The CDR3 loop is CASSSRQSGMNTEAFF. The CDR3, as DNA: TGTGCCAGCAGCTCCCGACAGAGTGGGATGAACACTGAGGCTTTCTTT. This sequence joins TRBV5-4 and TRBJ1-1, with D perhaps TRBD1 (5 bases). Germline V gene sequence: CDR1 SGHNT, CDR2 YYREEE (reference sequence). The CDR3 sequence is 16 residues long.

V is TRBV10-3 and J is TRBJ2-2; tentative D call: TRBD1 (7 bases). This CDR3 contains 15 residues. The V gene's germline CDR1 is ENHRY and CDR2 SYGVKD. V lost 11 bases, J lost 7 bases, and 23 bases lay in between. The CDR3 DNA reads as TGTGCCTCGACGTCCTCGGACAGGAGGGGCGGGGAGCTGTTTTTT. Translating gives CASTSSDRRGGELFF.